This TCR beta chain was captured by sequencing in a study of blood T cell repertoires in COVID-19. Turning to the study itself: Sources were T cells, B-cell-depleted T cells, or PBMCs; the material itself was cDNA or gDNA.

Self-reported history from a screening survey and questionnaire set each donor's cohort. This CDR3 spans 14 amino acids. CDR1 and CDR2 from the germline V gene are SEHNR and FQNEAQ (reference sequence). Between the trimmed V and J ends, which lost 2 bases and 6 bases, there was a span of 13 bases. Authors' processing steps: Amplification of reference gene primers provided the estimated nucleated cell counts. Generated by immunoSEQ multiplex PCR, the TCRdb table keeps only in-frame clones and is missing some. The V and J calls and clone size come from that table; D and trimming were worked out from the DNA. The sample contains about 210,000 clones, around 88% of which appear only once.

The sample comprised PBMCs or T cells enriched from blood (not recorded which). The origin of this receptor is a woman aged 40 to 55 with acute COVID-19. The chain uses TRBV7-9 and TRBJ1-2; no clear D. The CDR3 region has the DNA TGTGCCAGCAGCTTATTTATTCGCGAGGATGGCTACACCTTC. Translation: CASSLFIREDGYTF.